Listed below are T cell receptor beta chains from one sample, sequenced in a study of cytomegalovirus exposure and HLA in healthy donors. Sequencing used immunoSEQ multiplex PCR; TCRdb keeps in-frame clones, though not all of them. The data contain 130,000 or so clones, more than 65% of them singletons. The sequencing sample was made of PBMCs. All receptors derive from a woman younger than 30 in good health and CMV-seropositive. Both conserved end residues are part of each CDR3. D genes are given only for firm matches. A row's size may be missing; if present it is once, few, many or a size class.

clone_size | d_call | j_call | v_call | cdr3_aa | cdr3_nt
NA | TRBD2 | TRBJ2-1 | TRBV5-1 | CASSLVGTSTINEQFF | TGCGCCAGCAGCTTGGTAGGGACTAGCACCATCAATGAGCAGTTCTTC
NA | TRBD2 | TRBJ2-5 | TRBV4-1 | CASSQPGLAGETQYF | TGCGCCAGCAGCCAACCGGGACTAGCGGGAGAGACCCAGTACTTC
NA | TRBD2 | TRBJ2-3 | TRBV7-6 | CASNLLRGGTDTQYF | TGTGCCAGCAACCTCCTGCGGGGGGGGACAGATACGCAGTATTTT
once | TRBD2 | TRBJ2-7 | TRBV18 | CASSPASGASYEQYF | TGTGCCAGCTCCCCGGCTAGCGGGGCCTCCTACGAGCAGTACTTC
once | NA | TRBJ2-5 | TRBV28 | CASSPSHPPGTQYF | TGTGCCAGCAGCCCCTCTCATCCTCCGGGGACCCAGTACTTC
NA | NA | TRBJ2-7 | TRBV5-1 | CASSLVQGIFYEQYF | TGCGCCAGCAGCTTGGTCCAGGGAATCTTCTACGAGCAGTACTTC
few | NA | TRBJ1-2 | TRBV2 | CASSERDTYGYTF | TGTGCCAGCAGTGAAAGGGACACCTATGGCTACACCTTC
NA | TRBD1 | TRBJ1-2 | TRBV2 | CASWGTVRGYTF | TGTGCCAGCTGGGGGACAGTCCGCGGCTACACCTTC
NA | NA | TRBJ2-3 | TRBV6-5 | CASSYSGGDTQYF | TGTGCCAGCAGTTACTCCGGAGGGGATACGCAGTATTTT
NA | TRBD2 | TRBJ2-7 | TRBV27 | CASSLGLAFEQYF | TGTGCCAGCAGTCTAGGACTAGCCTTCGAGCAGTACTTC
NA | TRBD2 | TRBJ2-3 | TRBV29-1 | CSVDRLAGGGTDTQYF | TGCAGCGTTGATAGGCTAGCGGGCGGGGGCACAGATACGCAGTATTTT
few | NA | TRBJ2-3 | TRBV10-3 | CAIRDSASTDTQYF | TGTGCCATCAGGGACTCAGCTAGCACAGATACGCAGTATTTT
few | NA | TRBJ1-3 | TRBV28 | CASIGGGGFHGNTIYF | TGTGCCAGCATTGGGGGGGGAGGGTTCCATGGAAACACCATATATTTT
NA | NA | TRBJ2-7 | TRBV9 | CASSVVTDQGEQYF | TGTGCCAGCAGCGTAGTTACAGACCAAGGCGAGCAGTACTTC
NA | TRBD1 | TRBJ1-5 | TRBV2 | CASSGTGLGNQPQHF | TGTGCCAGCAGTGGGACAGGGCTTGGCAATCAGCCCCAGCATTTT
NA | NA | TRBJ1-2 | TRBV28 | CASSGEGVWGYTF | TGTGCCAGCAGTGGCGAGGGGGTTTGGGGCTACACCTTC
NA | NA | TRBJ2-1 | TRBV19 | CASSRQTGADNEQFF | TGTGCCAGTAGTAGACAGACAGGCGCAGACAATGAGCAGTTCTTC
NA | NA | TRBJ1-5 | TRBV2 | CASTPGRAQPQHF | TGTGCCAGCACTCCGGGGAGGGCCCAGCCCCAGCATTTT
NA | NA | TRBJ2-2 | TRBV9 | CASSVAGPHTGELFF | TGTGCCAGCAGCGTAGCAGGGCCCCACACCGGGGAGCTGTTTTTT
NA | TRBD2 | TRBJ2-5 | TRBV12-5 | CASGFLGSGAQETQYF | TGTGCTAGTGGTTTCCTTGGAAGCGGGGCCCAAGAGACCCAGTACTTC
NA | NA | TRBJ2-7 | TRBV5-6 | CASSLGLADSYEQYF | TGTGCCAGCAGCTTGGGCTTGGCGGACTCCTACGAGCAGTACTTC
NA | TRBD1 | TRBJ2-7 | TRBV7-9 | CASTSSGDRPYEQYF | TGTGCCAGCACTTCCTCAGGGGACAGACCCTACGAGCAGTACTTC
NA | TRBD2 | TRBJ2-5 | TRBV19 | CASNHPAGGQETQYF | TGTGCCAGTAATCATCCCGCCGGGGGGCAAGAGACCCAGTACTTC
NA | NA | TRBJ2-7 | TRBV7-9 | CSSSFHPYEQYF | TGTTCCAGCAGCTTCCACCCCTACGAGCAGTACTTC
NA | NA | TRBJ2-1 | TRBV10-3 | CATREGHEQFF | TGTGCCACCCGGGAAGGGCATGAGCAGTTCTTC
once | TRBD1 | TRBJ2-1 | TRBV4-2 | CASSHESGTGVSEQFF | TGTGCCAGCAGCCATGAATCCGGGACAGGGGTGAGTGAGCAGTTCTTC
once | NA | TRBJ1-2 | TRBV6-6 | CASSYPKGGAQGYTF | TGTGCCAGCAGTTATCCGAAGGGGGGGGCTCAGGGCTACACCTTC
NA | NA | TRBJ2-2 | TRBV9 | CASSPESDRRTGELFF | TGTGCCAGCAGCCCCGAATCGGACAGACGCACCGGGGAGCTGTTTTTT
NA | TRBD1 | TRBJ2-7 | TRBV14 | CASSPGTGYEQYF | TGTGCCAGCAGCCCCGGGACAGGCTACGAGCAGTACTTC
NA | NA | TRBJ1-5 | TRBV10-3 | CAISEGVGAQHF | TGTGCCATCAGTGAGGGTGTTGGAGCCCAGCATTTT
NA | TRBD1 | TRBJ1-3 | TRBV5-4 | CASSLGTGAGNTIYF | TGTGCCAGCAGCTTGGGAACAGGGGCTGGAAACACCATATATTTT
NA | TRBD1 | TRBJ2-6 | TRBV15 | CATSITRGQGANVLTF | TGTGCCACCAGCATTACCAGGGGGCAGGGGGCCAACGTCCTGACTTTC
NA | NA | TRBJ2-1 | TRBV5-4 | CASSPRVNEQFF | TGTGCCAGCAGCCCCAGGGTAAATGAGCAGTTCTTC
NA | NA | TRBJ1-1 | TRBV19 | CASSPLLAGEAFF | TGTGCCAGTAGCCCCCTTTTGGCGGGAGAAGCTTTCTTT
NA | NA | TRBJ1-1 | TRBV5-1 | CASSLMTENTEAFF | TGCGCCAGCAGCTTAATGACAGAGAACACTGAAGCTTTCTTT
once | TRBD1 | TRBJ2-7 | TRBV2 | CASKTGGPYEQYF | TGTGCCAGCAAGACAGGGGGGCCCTACGAGCAGTACTTC
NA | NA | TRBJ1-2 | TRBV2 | CASSPNSYGYTF | TGTGCCAGCAGCCCAAATTCATATGGCTACACCTTC
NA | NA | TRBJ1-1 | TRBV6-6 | CASTLLGAGMAFF | TGTGCCAGCACTCTTTTAGGGGCAGGGATGGCTTTCTTT
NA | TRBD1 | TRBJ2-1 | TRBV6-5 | CASSRQGAQNEQFF | TGTGCCAGCAGCCGACAGGGGGCGCAAAATGAGCAGTTCTTC
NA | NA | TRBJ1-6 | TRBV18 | CASSEIRVSQINSPLHF | TGTGCCAGCTCCGAAATACGGGTCAGCCAAATTAATTCACCCCTCCACTTT
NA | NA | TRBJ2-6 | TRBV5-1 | CASSTVGGTSSGANVLTF | TGCGCCAGCAGCACGGTGGGGGGAACCAGCTCTGGGGCCAACGTCCTGACTTTC
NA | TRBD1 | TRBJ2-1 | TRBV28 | CASSLWTGGNEQFF | TGTGCCAGCAGTTTGTGGACAGGGGGCAATGAGCAGTTCTTC
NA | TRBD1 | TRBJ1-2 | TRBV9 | CASSVVDRGGYGYTF | TGTGCCAGCAGCGTAGTAGACAGGGGCGGGTATGGCTACACCTTC
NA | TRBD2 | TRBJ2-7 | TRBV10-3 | CAMGGGYEQYF | TGTGCCATGGGGGGGGGTTACGAGCAGTACTTC
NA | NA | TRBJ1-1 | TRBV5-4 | CASSLEGNEAFF | TGTGCCAGCAGCTTGGAGGGGAATGAAGCTTTCTTT
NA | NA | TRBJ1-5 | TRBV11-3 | CASSTGPNQPQHF | TGTGCCAGTTCGACAGGTCCGAATCAGCCCCAGCATTTT
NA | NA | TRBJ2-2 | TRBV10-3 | CAISVETPGTGELFF | TGTGCCATCAGTGTTGAGACCCCGGGCACCGGGGAGCTGTTTTTT
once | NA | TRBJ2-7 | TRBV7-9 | CASSSSYYEQYF | TGTGCCAGCAGCTCAAGCTACTACGAGCAGTACTTC
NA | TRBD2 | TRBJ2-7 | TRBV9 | CASSVVGEGSYEQYF | TGTGCCAGCAGCGTCGTGGGGGAGGGGTCCTACGAGCAGTACTTC
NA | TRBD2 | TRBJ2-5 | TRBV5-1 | CASSSDTDLLAGDETQYF | TGCGCCAGCAGCTCGGACACGGATTTACTAGCGGGGGACGAGACCCAGTACTTC